This TCR beta chain originates from a study of T-cell memory formation after mild COVID-19. Overall study: For the most part, TCR clusters were specific to one donor.

Libraries for TCRalpha and TCRbeta carried sample barcodes and unique molecular identifiers via 5'RACE. MiXCR, run by TCRdb on the 5' RACE reads, gives a single entry per CDR3 protein. The repertoire holds roughly 340,000 distinct CDR3 sequences, around 20% seen once, with under 25% in the top ten. The CDR3 length is 15 residues. The trim removed 7 bases at V and 3 bases at J, leaving 9 bases unmatched. In germline, CDR1 is SEHNR, CDR2 FQNEAQ (reference sequence). Sequenced: PBMCs or a T cell subset sorted from them (not recorded which). The source is a man between 18 and 29 years old who had mild COVID-19 (a few samples of this study predate the infection). Cell type and time point are not known. The chain has TRBV7-9 and TRBJ2-3; TRBD1 matches at 8 bases. This chain's CDR3 is CASNERTGQTDTQYF. CDR3 DNA sequence: TGTGCCAGCAACGAACGGACAGGGCAAACAGATACGCAGTATTTT. Based on the CDR3 plus reference TRBV7-9 and TRBJ2-3, the full variable domain is DTGVSQNPRHKITKRGQNVTFRCDPISEHNRLYWYRQTLGQGPEFLTYFQNEAQLEKSRLLSDRFSAERPKGSFSTLEIQRTEQGDSAMYLCASNERTGQTDTQYFGPGTRLTVL.